This T cell receptor (beta chain) was sequenced during a study of beta chain features in type 1 diabetes. The study's findings and limits: All four CD4+ subsets from Type 1 diabetes patients carried moderately but significantly shorter TCRB CDR3s.

The germline V gene encodes CDR1 SGHNT and CDR2 YYREEE (reference sequence). The length of the CDR3 is 13 residues. Between the trimmed V and J ends, which lost 5 bases and 6 bases, there was a span of 13 bases. As every portion of the isolated RNA was reverse transcribed, the sequencing read expressed TCRB transcripts. TCRdb's copy holds only in-frame clones and misses some; the assay was immunoSEQ multiplex PCR. The table includes 500,000 to 850,000 clones, roughly an eighth detected once. Per donor, one heparinised blood draw averaged about 116 mL. Stem cell-like memory, regulatory, central memory and naive CD4+ cells were sorted via CD45RO/CCR7/CD25/CD127/CD95/CD27. This clone appeared a few times. The antigen remains undetermined.

Material for sequencing was naive CD4+ T cells from blood. The chain has TRBV5-4 and TRBJ2-3, with D unclear. The source of this sequence is a man aged 18 to 29 with type 1 diabetes. CDR3 amino acids: CASSQKSMDTQYF. CDR3 DNA sequence: TGTGCCAGCAGTCAGAAGAGCATGGATACGCAGTATTTT.